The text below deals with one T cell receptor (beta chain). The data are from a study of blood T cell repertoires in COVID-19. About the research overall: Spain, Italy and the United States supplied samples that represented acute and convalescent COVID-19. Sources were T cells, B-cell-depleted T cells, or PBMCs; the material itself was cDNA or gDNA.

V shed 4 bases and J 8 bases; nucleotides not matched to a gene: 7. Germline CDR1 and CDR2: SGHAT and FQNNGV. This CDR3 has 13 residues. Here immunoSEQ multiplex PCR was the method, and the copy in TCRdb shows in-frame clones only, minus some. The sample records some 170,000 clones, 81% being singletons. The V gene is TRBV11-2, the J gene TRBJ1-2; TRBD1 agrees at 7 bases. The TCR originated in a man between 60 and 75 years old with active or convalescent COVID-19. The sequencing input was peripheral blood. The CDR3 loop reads CASSSDREWGYTF. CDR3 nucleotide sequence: TGTGCCAGCAGCTCCGACAGGGAGTGGGGCTACACCTTC. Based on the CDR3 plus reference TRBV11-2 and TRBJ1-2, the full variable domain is EAGVAQSPRYKIIEKRQSVAFWCNPISGHATLYWYQQILGQGPKLLIQFQNNGVVDDSQLPKDRFSAERLKGVDSTLKIQPAKLEDSAVYLCASSSDREWGYTFGSGTRLTVV.